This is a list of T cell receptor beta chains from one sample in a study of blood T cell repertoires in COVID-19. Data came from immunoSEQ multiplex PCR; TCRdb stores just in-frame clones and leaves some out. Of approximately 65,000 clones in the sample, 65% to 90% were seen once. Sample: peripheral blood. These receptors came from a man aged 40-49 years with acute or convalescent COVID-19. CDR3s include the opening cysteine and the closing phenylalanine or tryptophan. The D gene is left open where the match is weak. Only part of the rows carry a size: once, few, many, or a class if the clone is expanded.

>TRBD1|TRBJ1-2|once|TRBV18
CASSGLQGASGYTF
TGTGCCAGCTCAGGGCTACAGGGGGCAAGTGGCTACACCTTC
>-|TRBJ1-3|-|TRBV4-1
CASSYQAGSTGNTIYF
TGCGCCAGCAGCTACCAGGCCGGTTCAACTGGAAACACCATATATTTT
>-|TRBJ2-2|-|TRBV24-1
CATRGEAGELFF
TGTGCCACCAGGGGGGAGGCCGGGGAGCTGTTTTTT
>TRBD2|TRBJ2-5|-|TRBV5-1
CASSPGLGVETQYF
TGCGCCAGCAGCCCGGGACTAGGCGTGGAGACCCAGTACTTC
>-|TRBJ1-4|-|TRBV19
CASRDRGNEKLFF
TGTGCCAGTAGGGACCGGGGTAATGAAAAACTGTTTTTT
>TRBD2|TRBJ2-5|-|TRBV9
CASSAHTSGETQYF
TGTGCCAGCAGCGCACATACTAGCGGGGAGACCCAGTACTTC
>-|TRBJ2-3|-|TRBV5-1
CASSLQESTDTQYF
TGCGCCAGCAGCTTGCAGGAAAGCACAGATACGCAGTATTTT
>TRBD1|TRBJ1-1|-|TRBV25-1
CASSGGQRNTEAFF
TGTGCCAGCAGTGGGGGACAGAGGAACACTGAAGCTTTCTTT
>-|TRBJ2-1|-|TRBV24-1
CAVQDSYNEQFF
TGTGCCGTACAGGACTCCTACAATGAGCAGTTCTTC
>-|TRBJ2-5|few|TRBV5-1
CASSPAGGETQYF
TGCGCCAGCAGCCCTGCAGGAGGAGAGACCCAGTACTTC
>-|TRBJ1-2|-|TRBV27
CASSSSLSPGGLGYTF
TGTGCCAGCAGTTCCTCGTTGTCGCCCGGCGGACTTGGCTACACCTTC
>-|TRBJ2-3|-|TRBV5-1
CASSPTGKPTDTQYF
TGCGCCAGCAGCCCCACCGGGAAGCCCACAGATACGCAGTATTTT
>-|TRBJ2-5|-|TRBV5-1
CASSFIAEQETQYF
TGCGCCAGCAGCTTTATAGCGGAACAAGAGACCCAGTACTTC
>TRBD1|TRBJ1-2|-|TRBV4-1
CASSQGLRGKYGYTF
TGCGCCAGCAGCCAAGGGCTCAGGGGGAAATATGGCTACACCTTC
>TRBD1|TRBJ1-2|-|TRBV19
CASSIGGTAQINYGYTF
TGTGCCAGTAGTATAGGGGGGACAGCCCAAATTAACTATGGCTACACCTTC
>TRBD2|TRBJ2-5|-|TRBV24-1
CATSSRTSGETQYF
TGTGCCACCAGTTCCAGGACTAGCGGAGAGACCCAGTACTTC
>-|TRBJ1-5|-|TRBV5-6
CASSFTGSQPQHF
TGTGCCAGCAGCTTTACAGGGAGCCAGCCCCAGCATTTT
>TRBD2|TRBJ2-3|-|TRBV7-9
CASSASGTTSSTDTQYF
TGTGCCAGCAGCGCGTCCGGGACTACCTCTAGCACAGATACGCAGTATTTT
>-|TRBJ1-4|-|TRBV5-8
CASSFGGATNEKLFF
TGTGCCAGCAGCTTCGGGGGAGCAACTAATGAAAAACTGTTTTTT
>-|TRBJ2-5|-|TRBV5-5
CASSLGPGTQYF
TGTGCCAGCAGCTTGGGACCGGGGACCCAGTACTTC
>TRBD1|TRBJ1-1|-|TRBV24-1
CATFISDREAFF
TGTGCCACCTTTATATCGGACAGGGAAGCTTTCTTT
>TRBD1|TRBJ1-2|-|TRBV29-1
CSADRAINYGYTF
TGCAGCGCCGACAGGGCCATAAACTATGGCTACACCTTC
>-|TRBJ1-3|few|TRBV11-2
CASSLPSYTIYF
TGTGCCAGCAGCTTACCTAGTTACACCATATATTTT
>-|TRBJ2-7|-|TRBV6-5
CASSYSEGDEQYF
TGTGCCAGCAGTTACTCTGAAGGGGACGAGCAGTACTTC
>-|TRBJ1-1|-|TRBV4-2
CASSQDSRQTEAFF
TGTGCCAGCAGCCAAGATTCGAGGCAAACTGAAGCTTTCTTT
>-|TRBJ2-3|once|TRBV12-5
CASGPGTAPSTDTQYF
TGTGCTAGTGGTCCAGGGACTGCTCCTAGCACAGATACGCAGTATTTT
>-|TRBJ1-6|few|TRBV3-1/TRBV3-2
CASSHRGSRRYSPLHF
TGTGCCAGCAGCCATAGGGGGTCCCGTCGGTATTCACCCCTCCACTTT
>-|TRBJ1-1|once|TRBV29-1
CSVAMGGALEAFF
TGCAGCGTTGCGATGGGGGGGGCCCTTGAAGCTTTCTTT
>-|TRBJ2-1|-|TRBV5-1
CASSSQGLYNEQFF
TGCGCCAGCAGCTCCCAGGGACTGTACAATGAGCAGTTCTTC
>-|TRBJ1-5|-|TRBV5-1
CAIKDRTNQPQHF
TGCGCCATCAAAGACAGGACTAATCAGCCCCAGCATTTT
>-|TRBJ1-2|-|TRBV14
CASSRTREANYGYTF
TGTGCCAGCAGCCGAACTCGTGAAGCTAACTATGGCTACACCTTC
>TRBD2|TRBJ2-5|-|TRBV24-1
CAAGRGGKETQYF
TGTGCCGCAGGGCGGGGGGGGAAAGAGACCCAGTACTTC
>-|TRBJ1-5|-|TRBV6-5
CASKFVAGADQPQHF
TGTGCCAGCAAGTTTGTAGCGGGGGCGGATCAGCCCCAGCATTTT
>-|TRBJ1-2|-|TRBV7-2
CASSLGLVNYGYTF
TGTGCCAGCAGCCTAGGGCTGGTTAACTATGGCTACACCTTC
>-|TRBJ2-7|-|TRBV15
CATSYNRGGSYEQYF
TGTGCCACCAGCTACAACAGGGGGGGGAGCTACGAGCAGTACTTC
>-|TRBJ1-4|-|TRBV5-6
CASIKKTGGQEKLFF
TGTGCCAGCATCAAGAAGACAGGAGGTCAGGAAAAACTGTTTTTT
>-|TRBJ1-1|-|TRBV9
CASGSGDDTEAFF
TGTGCCAGCGGATCAGGGGATGACACTGAAGCTTTCTTT
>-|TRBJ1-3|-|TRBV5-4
CASSLDRASGNTIYF
TGTGCCAGCAGCTTGGACAGGGCTTCTGGAAACACCATATATTTT
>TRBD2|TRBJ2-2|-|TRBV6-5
CASRGLAGFGELFF
TGTGCCAGCAGGGGACTAGCGGGGTTCGGGGAGCTGTTTTTT
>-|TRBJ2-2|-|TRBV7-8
CASSLGQRTGELFF
TGTGCCAGCAGCCTAGGACAGCGCACCGGGGAGCTGTTTTTT
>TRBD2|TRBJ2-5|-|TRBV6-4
CASSATSGGEAETQYF
TGTGCCAGCAGTGCAACTAGCGGGGGGGAAGCGGAGACCCAGTACTTC
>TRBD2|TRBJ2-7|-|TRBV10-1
CASSVGASGLAYEQYF
TGCGCCAGCAGTGTTGGGGCTAGCGGACTTGCCTACGAGCAGTACTTC
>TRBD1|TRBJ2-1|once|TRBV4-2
CASSLDRGSYNEQFF
TGTGCCAGCAGCCTAGACAGGGGTTCCTACAATGAGCAGTTCTTC
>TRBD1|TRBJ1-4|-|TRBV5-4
CASSGDRGQNEKLFF
TGTGCCAGCAGCGGGGACAGGGGGCAAAATGAAAAACTGTTTTTT
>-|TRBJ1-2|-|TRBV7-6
CASSLVEQGPNGYTF
TGTGCCAGCAGCTTAGTCGAACAGGGCCCAAATGGCTACACCTTC
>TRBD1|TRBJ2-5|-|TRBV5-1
CASSLVTGGTETQYF
TGCGCCAGCAGCTTGGTAACAGGGGGAACGGAGACCCAGTACTTC
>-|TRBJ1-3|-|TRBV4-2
CASSRDLDSGNTIYF
TGTGCCAGCAGCCGAGACTTAGACTCTGGAAACACCATATATTTT
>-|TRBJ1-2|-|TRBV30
CAWTPGGANYGYTF
TGTGCCTGGACTCCCGGGGGGGCGAACTATGGCTACACCTTC
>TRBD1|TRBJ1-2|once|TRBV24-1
CATSELDRNYGYTF
TGTGCCACCAGTGAATTGGACAGGAACTATGGCTACACCTTC
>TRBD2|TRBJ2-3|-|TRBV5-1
CASSGTSGGFTDTQYF
TGCGCCAGCAGCGGCACTAGCGGGGGTTTCACAGATACGCAGTATTTT
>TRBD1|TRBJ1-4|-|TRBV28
CASSQDREYGEKLFF
TGTGCCAGCAGCCAAGACAGGGAGTATGGTGAAAAACTGTTTTTT
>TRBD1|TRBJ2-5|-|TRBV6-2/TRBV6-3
CASRPTGGSLKTQYF
TGTGCCAGCAGACCTACAGGGGGCAGTCTGAAGACCCAGTACTTC
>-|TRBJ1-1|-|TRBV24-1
CATSDLLGRAFF
TGTGCCACCAGTGATTTGTTGGGGAGAGCTTTCTTT
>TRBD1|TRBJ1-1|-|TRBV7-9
CASSLDRGHTEAFF
TGTGCCAGCAGCTTAGACAGGGGGCATACTGAAGCTTTCTTT
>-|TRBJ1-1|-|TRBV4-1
CASSQEGRLQNTEAFF
TGCGCCAGCAGCCAAGAGGGGAGACTCCAGAACACTGAAGCTTTCTTT
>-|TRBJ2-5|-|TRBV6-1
CASSDTSWVQETQYF
TGTGCCAGCAGTGATACTAGCTGGGTCCAAGAGACCCAGTACTTC
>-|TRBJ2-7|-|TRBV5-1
CASSLGVAGSYEQYF
TGCGCCAGCAGCTTGGGGGTTGCAGGCTCCTACGAGCAGTACTTC
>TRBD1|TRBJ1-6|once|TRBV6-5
CASSYNRGRNSPLHF
TGTGCCAGCAGTTATAACAGGGGACGGAATTCACCCCTCCACTTT
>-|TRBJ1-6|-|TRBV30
CAWVGGKNSYNSPLHF
TGTGCCTGGGTAGGAGGGAAGAACTCCTATAATTCACCCCTCCACTTT